This note documents a single T cell receptor (beta chain) sequence. This entry comes from a study of blood T cell repertoires in COVID-19. Study-wide background: Material from acute and convalescent COVID-19 was sourced from the United States, Italy and Spain. T cells, B-cell-depleted T cells, or PBMCs supplied cDNA or gDNA.

Assay: immunoSEQ multiplex PCR; the TCRdb copy retains only in-frame clones and omits some. This sample has 200,000 to 300,000 clones, with about nine tenths found just once. This CDR3 comprises 11 residues. The V gene's germline CDR1 is SGHRS and CDR2 YFSETQ. Trimming took 2 bases from V and 4 from J, leaving 4 bases between them. The sequenced sample was peripheral blood. V and J are TRBV5-1 and TRBJ2-7; no reliable D call. The TCR comes from a man aged 55 to 69 who had recovered from COVID-19. The CDR3 DNA follows: TGCGCCAGCAGCTTCGGGTACGAGCAGTACTTC. Translated, it gives CASSFGYEQYF. The complete variable domain, with remaining parts taken from reference TRBV5-1 and TRBJ2-7, reads KAGVTQTPRYLIKTRGQQVTLSCSPISGHRSVSWYQQTPGQGLQFLFEYFSETQRNKGNFPGRFSGRQFSNSRSEMNVSTLELGDSALYLCASSFGYEQYFGPGTRLTVT.